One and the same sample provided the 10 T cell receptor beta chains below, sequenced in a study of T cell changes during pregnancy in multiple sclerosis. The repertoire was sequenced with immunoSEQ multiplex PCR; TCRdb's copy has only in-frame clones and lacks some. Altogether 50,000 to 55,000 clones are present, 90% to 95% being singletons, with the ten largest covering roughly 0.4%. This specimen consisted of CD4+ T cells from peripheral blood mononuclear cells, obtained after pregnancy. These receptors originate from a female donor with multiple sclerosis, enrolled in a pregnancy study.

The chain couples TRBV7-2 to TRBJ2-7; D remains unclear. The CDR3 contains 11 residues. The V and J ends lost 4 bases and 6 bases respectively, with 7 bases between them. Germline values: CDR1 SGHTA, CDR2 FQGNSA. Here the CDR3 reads CASSSVVEQYF. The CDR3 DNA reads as TGTGCCAGCAGCTCGGTGGTCGAGCAGTACTTC.

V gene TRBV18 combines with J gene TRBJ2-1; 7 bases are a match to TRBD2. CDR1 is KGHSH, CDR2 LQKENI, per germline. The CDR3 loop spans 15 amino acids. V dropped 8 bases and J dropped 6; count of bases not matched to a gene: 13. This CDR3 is CASTPGGLGFNEQFF. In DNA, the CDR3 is TGTGCCAGCACCCCGGGTGGACTAGGCTTCAATGAGCAGTTCTTC.

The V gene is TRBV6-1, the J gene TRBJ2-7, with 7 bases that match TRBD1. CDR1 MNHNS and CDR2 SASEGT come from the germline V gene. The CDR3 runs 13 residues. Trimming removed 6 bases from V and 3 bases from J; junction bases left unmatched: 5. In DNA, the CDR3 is TGTGCCAGCAGGGGGACAGCCTACTACGAGCAGTACTTC. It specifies CASRGTAYYEQYF.

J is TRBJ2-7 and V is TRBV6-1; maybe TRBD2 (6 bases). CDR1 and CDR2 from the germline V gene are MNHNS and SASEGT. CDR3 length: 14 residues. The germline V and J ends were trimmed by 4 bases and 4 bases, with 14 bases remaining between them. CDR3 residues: CASSALEGLYEQYF. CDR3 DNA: TGTGCCAGCAGTGCCCTGGAGGGACTGTACGAGCAGTACTTC.

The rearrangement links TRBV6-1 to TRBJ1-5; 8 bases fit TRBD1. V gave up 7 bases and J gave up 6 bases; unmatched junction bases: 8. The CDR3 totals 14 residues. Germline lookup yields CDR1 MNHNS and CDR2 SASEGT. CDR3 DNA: TGTGCCAGCAATAGAGGACAGGGCGGTCAGCCCCAGCATTTT. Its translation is CASNRGQGGQPQHF.

This chain's CDR3 is CASSPRPGVSYNEQFF. The CDR3 bases are TGTGCCAGCAGCCCTAGGCCGGGGGTTTCCTACAATGAGCAGTTCTTC. This chain links TRBV13 with TRBJ2-1, with D possibly TRBD2 on 6 matching bases. This CDR3 is 16 amino acids long. Germline CDR1 PRHDT, CDR2 FYEKMQ (reference sequence). V was pared by 5 bases and J by 1 base, with 15 bases between.

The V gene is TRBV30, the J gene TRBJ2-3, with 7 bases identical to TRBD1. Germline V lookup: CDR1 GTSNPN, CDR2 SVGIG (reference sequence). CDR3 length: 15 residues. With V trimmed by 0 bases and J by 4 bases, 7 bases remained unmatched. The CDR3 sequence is CAWSVVLQGADTQYF. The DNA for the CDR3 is TGTGCCTGGAGTGTCGTACTCCAGGGGGCAGATACGCAGTATTTT.

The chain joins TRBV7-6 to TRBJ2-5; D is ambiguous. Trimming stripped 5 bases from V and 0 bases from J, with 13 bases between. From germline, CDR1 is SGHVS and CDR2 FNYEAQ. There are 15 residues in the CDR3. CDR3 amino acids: CASSPSVLYQETQYF. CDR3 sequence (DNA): TGTGCCAGCAGCCCTTCCGTACTGTACCAAGAGACCCAGTACTTC.

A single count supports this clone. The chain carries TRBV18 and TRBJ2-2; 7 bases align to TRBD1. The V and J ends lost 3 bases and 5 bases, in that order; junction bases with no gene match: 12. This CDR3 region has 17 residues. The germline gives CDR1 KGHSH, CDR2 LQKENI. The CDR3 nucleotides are TGTGCCAGCTCACCTAATCGACAGGGAACGGCGACCGGGGAGCTGTTTTTT. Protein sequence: CASSPNRQGTATGELFF.

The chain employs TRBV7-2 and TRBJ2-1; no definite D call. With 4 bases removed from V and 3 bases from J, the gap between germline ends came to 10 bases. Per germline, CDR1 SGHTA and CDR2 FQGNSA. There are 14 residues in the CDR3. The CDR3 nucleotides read TGTGCCAGCAGCTCGGAGATGGGCTACAATGAGCAGTTCTTC. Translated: CASSSEMGYNEQFF. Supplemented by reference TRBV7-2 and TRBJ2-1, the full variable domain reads GAGVSQSPSNKVTEKGKDVELRCDPISGHTALYWYRQSLGQGLEFLIYFQGNSAPDKSGLPSDRFSAERTGGSVSTLTIQRTQQEDSAVYLCASSSEMGYNEQFFGPGTRLTVL.